This T cell receptor (beta chain) is from a study of T cell responses to AZD1222 COVID-19 vaccine. Looking at the study overall: Pooling was applied to second doses at about 4 or about 12 weeks.

Comments on this clone: Its antigen is currently unknown.

Findings of the study overall: Seropositivity was recorded at baseline in only a handful of AZD1222 recipients. The donor group comprised mostly white British people and more females; the analysis possibly underestimated clonal diversity. The repertoires were collected only after the peak T cell response.

The table came from immunoSEQ multiplex PCR; TCRdb's copy has only in-frame clones and leaves some out. Of approximately 120,000 clones in the sample, 91% were seen once. Germline values: CDR1 MNHEY, CDR2 SVGAGI. V gave up 6 bases and J gave up 2 bases, with 17 bases separating them. The CDR3 totals 15 residues. This receptor was taken from an adult in good health. The source material was peripheral blood, sampled on day 0 of AZD1222 vaccination. This sequence joins TRBV6-5 and TRBJ2-7; no definite D call. DNA for the CDR3: TGTGCCAGCAGGGGAATTAGACACGGGCCCTACGAGCAGTACTTC. Translation gives CASRGIRHGPYEQYF.